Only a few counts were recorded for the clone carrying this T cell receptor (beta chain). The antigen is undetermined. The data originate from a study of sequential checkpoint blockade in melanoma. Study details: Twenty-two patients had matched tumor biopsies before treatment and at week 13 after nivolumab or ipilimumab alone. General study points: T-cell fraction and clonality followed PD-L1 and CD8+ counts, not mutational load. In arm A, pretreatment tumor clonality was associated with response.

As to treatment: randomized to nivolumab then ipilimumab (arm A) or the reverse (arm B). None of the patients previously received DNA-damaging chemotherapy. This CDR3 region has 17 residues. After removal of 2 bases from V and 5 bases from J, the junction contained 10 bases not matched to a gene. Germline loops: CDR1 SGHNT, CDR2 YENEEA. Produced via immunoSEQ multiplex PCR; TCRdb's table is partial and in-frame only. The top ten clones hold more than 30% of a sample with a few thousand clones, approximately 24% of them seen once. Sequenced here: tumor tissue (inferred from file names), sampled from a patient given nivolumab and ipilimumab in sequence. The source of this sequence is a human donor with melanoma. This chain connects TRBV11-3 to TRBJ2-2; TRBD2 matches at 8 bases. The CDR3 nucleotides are TGTGCCAGCAGCTTAAAGAGCGGGGGACCGGAAACCGGGGAGCTGTTTTTT. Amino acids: CASSLKSGGPETGELFF.